This TCR beta chain was found in a study of OX40 agonist ivuxolimab in advanced cancers. As for the study in general: Given to patients was ivuxolimab, an agonistic anti-OX40 (CD134) antibody. Age averaged approximately 60 years (range roughly 20 to 90), and more than 80% were male.

The CDR3 extends over 14 amino acids. CDR1 and CDR2 (germline): MNHEY, SMNVEV (reference sequence). Trimming cost V 6 bases and J 8 bases; bases outside gene matches: 10. The assay was immunoSEQ multiplex PCR, and TCRdb's table has in-frame clones only and misses some. The data show about 39,000 clones, 75% to 85% seen once. This clonotype was obtained from an adult with an advanced solid tumor such as melanoma, head and neck, liver or kidney cancer. Here the sequenced sample was CD4+ or CD8+ T cells sorted from blood, taken in a trial of the OX40 agonist ivuxolimab. V gene TRBV27 combines with J gene TRBJ2-1, with 7 nucleotides matching TRBD1. The CDR3 DNA reads TGTGCCAGCAGAGTAAACAGGGGCCGGGATGAGCAGTTCTTC. Translation gives CASRVNRGRDEQFF.